This TCR beta chain is drawn from a study of post-analysis software for immune sequencing data. The study's findings and limits: Significantly decreased normalized Chao1 diversity was recorded for multiple sclerosis patients relative to controls. Elevated frequency relative to controls characterized four or five TRBV segments in patients, TRBV5-6, TRBV5-1 and TRBV20-1 among them. Batch-matched samples strongly co-clustered by F measure.

CDR1 MGHRA and CDR2 YSYEKL come from the germline V gene. The germline V and J ends were trimmed by 1 base and 0 bases, with 9 bases remaining between them. This CDR3 comprises 16 residues. TCR beta cDNA libraries had unique molecular identifiers. MiXCR was run by TCRdb on the PCR reads, yielding one entry per CDR3 protein. The data contain more than 500,000 distinct CDR3 sequences, around a third of them singletons. With regard to this clonotype: The antigen remains unidentified.

The chain links TRBV4-1 to TRBJ1-4, with D unresolved. This sequence was found in a girl aged 2-17 years with multiple sclerosis. The sample comprised blood. DNA for the CDR3: TGCGCCAGCAGCCAAGCAGAAGCGGCAACTAATGAAAAACTGTTTTTT. It specifies CASSQAEAATNEKLFF.